This TCR beta chain was sequenced for a study of blood T cell repertoires in COVID-19 (dated by TCRdb to 2018 to 2021). Describing the broader study: Samples from collaborators originated in the United States, Italy and Spain and spanned both the acute and convalescent phases of COVID-19. Where available, HLA class I and class II types were taken from metadata supplied by the sample provider and were not determined by assay-based typing. The samples were drawn from the first 160 participants of the ongoing ImmuneRACE study and from 950 to 1,500 subjects provided by 6 global collaborators. The dataset comprised deeply sampled blood TCRbeta repertoires from subjects exposed to, actively infected with, or recovered from COVID-19. A freely available public database, intended as a resource for researchers studying the immune response to SARS-CoV-2, is where the repertoires were released. The sample metadata nearly always contained a de-identified subject ID, COVID-19 status, age in years and sex. The material from the prospective study consisted of cDNA or gDNA derived from T cells, B-cell-depleted T cells, or PBMCs.

The immunoSEQ Assay, a bias-controlled multiplex PCR, was used to amplify TCRbeta CDR3 regions from genomic DNA. The authors' pipeline ran thus. The number of nucleated cells in each sample was estimated from the amplification of reference gene primers within the assay. To quantify the absolute abundance of each unique TCRbeta CDR3 rearrangement, sequence reads were collapsed and filtered. For each sample, productive Simpson clonality was calculated as the square root of Simpson's diversity index across productive rearrangements. This immuneACCESS table, as held by TCRdb, lists in-frame sequences with V and J called but not all clones. Of the missing ones, under half trace to an unresolved V gene in checked studies; the others have no known cause. V and J calls and clone size follow that table, whereas D and trimming were derived from the DNA. Present in this sample are roughly 140,000 clones, around 84% of which were seen just once. About 5% of the sample is taken by the ten largest.

The research as a whole found: How much clinical and demographic metadata was included differed by source and by participant, and the metadata was provided uncurated.

The collaborating institutions used their own protocols to collect whole blood in K2EDTA tubes. For TCRbeta analysis, collaborators shipped samples as frozen whole blood, isolated PBMCs, or DNA extracted from either of those sample types. About this clone: Its antigen is not yet known. No qualities accompany the bases; no much larger clone lies one base away.

V was cut back by 6 bases and J by 6 bases, leaving a gap of 15 bases between them. There are 13 amino acids in the CDR3, from cysteine to phenylalanine inclusive. Only CDR3 DNA remains: 39 bases, in frame from the first base. CDR1 MNHEY and CDR2 SMNVEV are derived from the germline V gene (reference sequence). Sequencing was performed on peripheral blood. This TCR derives from a woman in her 50s with acute or convalescent COVID-19. Rearrangement joined TRBV27 to TRBJ2-7, and TRBD1 may be the D gene, going by 5 matching bases. At the DNA level, the sequence is TGTGCCAGCAGCCAGCTGGGCAGGGTCGAGCAGTACTTC. It encodes CASSQLGRVEQYF.